The 30 T cell receptor beta chains presented below share a single source sample, sequenced in a study of OX40 agonist ivuxolimab in advanced cancers. The library was produced with the immunoSEQ multiplex PCR assay. Held by TCRdb, this immuneACCESS table contains in-frame sequences only and omits some clones. Under half of the omission traces to an unresolved V gene where checked; the cause of the rest is unknown. Recorded for this sample are about 70,000 clones; about 92% of them occurred a single time. Of the sample, approximately 1.1% is held by the ten largest clones. Here the sequenced sample was CD4+ or CD8+ T cells sorted from blood, taken in a trial of the OX40 agonist ivuxolimab. Source of these receptors: an adult with an advanced solid tumor such as melanoma, head and neck, liver or kidney cancer.

V and J are TRBV6-1 and TRBJ1-4; D not certain. With 7 bases removed from V and 6 bases from J, the gap between germline ends came to 12 bases. Germline V lookup: CDR1 MNHNS, CDR2 SASEGT. The CDR3 totals 13 residues. The CDR3, as DNA: TGTGCCAGCACCAAGTATTGGGATGAAAAACTGTTTTTT. Amino acid sequence: CASTKYWDEKLFF.

The chain links TRBV7-9 to TRBJ1-1, with unresolved D. In germline, CDR1 is SEHNR, CDR2 FQNEAQ (reference sequence). The V end was cut by 4 bases, the J end by 5 bases, with 17 bases between. The CDR3 runs 15 residues. CDR3 nucleotide sequence: TGTGCCAGCAGCTATGGCGGCGCTGCGGGGACTGAAGCTTTCTTT. Translating it yields CASSYGGAAGTEAFF.

V usage is TRBV7-2 and J usage is TRBJ2-5; TRBD2 might be the D (6 bases). The V end lost 1 base, the J end lost 5 bases, and 14 bases lay between the germline ends. The CDR3 length is 15 residues. Germline V CDR1 and CDR2: SGHTA, FQGNSA. CDR3 sequence reads: CASSLEGGDPETQYF. The DNA of the CDR3 is TGTGCCAGCAGCTTAGAAGGAGGGGATCCCGAGACCCAGTACTTC.

The chain is built from TRBV20-1 and TRBJ2-5; D ambiguous. From germline, CDR1 is DFQATT and CDR2 SNEGSKA (reference sequence). CDR3 length: 11 amino acids. The V end was cut by 1 base, the J end by 6 bases, with 6 bases between. DNA of the CDR3: TGCAGTGCTAGAGTAGGGCAGACCCAGTACTTC. It codes for CSARVGQTQYF.

This clone was recorded once. The chain has TRBV19 and TRBJ2-3; 8 bases match TRBD2. V lost 3 bases and J lost 3; bases outside the gene matches: 5. This CDR3 region has 15 residues. The germline gives CDR1 LNHDA, CDR2 SQIVND (reference sequence). CDR3 amino acids: CASSMGREATDTQYF. DNA for the CDR3: TGTGCCAGTAGTATGGGGCGGGAGGCTACAGATACGCAGTATTTT.

This clone was counted once. V and J are TRBV5-6 and TRBJ2-5; 9 bases match TRBD2. V lost 0 bases to trimming and J lost 0 bases; unmatched junction nucleotides: 9. Germline V gene sequence: CDR1 SGHDT, CDR2 YYEEEE. The CDR3 spans 18 residues. The DNA for the CDR3 is TGTGCCAGCAGCTTGGTAGGACTGGCGGGAGGGTACCAAGAGACCCAGTACTTC. This translates into CASSLVGLAGGYQETQYF.

The chain couples TRBV6-5 to TRBJ1-5, with D possibly being TRBD1 (5 bases). The CDR3 sequence is 16 residues long. The ends were cut back, 2 bases at V and 1 base at J, with 12 bases in the middle. Germline CDR1 reads MNHEY; CDR2 reads SVGAGI. The CDR3 here is CASSYRGDPSNQPQHF. The CDR3 nucleotides are TGTGCCAGCAGTTACCGGGGGGATCCAAGCAATCAGCCCCAGCATTTT.

The rearrangement uses TRBV7-2 and TRBJ1-5; D gene uncertain. CDR3 length: 15 residues. Trimming cost V 3 bases and J 1 base, with 10 bases left between them. The germline V gene has CDR1 SGHTA and CDR2 FQGNSA. In DNA, the CDR3 is TGTGCCAGCAGCTTTCCTGTGGACAGCAATCAGCCCCAGCATTTT. Translating gives CASSFPVDSNQPQHF.

This sequence joins TRBV5-1 and TRBJ2-2; 9 bases fit TRBD1. Losses at the gene ends were 2 bases for V and 5 bases for J; bases not matched to a gene: 7. Germline lookup yields CDR1 SGHRS and CDR2 YFSETQ. This CDR3 spans 16 amino acids. CDR3 bases: TGCGCCAGCAGCTTCGACGGGACAGGGAGGACCGGGGAGCTGTTTTTT. It codes for CASSFDGTGRTGELFF.

The rearrangement uses TRBV5-1 and TRBJ2-7; TRBD1 matches 7 bases. CDR3 size: 14 residues. Unmatched junction bases numbered 7, after V lost 0 bases and J lost 7 bases. Germline CDR1 and CDR2: SGHRS and YFSETQ. The DNA of the CDR3 is TGCGCCAGCAGCTTGGGCGCGCAGGGGGTGGAGCAGTACTTC. Protein: CASSLGAQGVEQYF.

The chain carries TRBV5-1 and TRBJ1-1; TRBD1 might be the D (6 bases). Germline CDR1 is SGHRS and CDR2 is YFSETQ. V was pared by 1 base and J by 11 bases, with 9 bases between. The CDR3 extends over 11 amino acids. The CDR3 loop reads CASSLWGRAFF. The CDR3 coding sequence is TGCGCCAGCAGCTTGTGGGGGCGTGCTTTCTTT.

The chain recombines TRBV10-2 with TRBJ1-1; 7 bases are a match to TRBD1. CDR1 is WSHSY, CDR2 SAAADI, per germline. The length of the CDR3 is 12 residues. J gave up 7 bases and V 5 bases, and 4 bases lay outside the gene matches. CDR3 nucleotides: TGCGCCAGCAGTTCACAGGGGATTGAAGCTTTCTTT. Translating gives CASSSQGIEAFF.

A note on this clone: Germline and junction disagree at one end, which may indicate a read error. This chain joins TRBV10-3 and TRBJ2-2, with D perhaps given as TRBD1 or TRBD2 (5 bases each). This CDR3 comprises 14 residues. The germline V gene encodes CDR1 ENHRY and CDR2 SYGVKD. CDR3 coding DNA: TGTGCCAACAGTCAGGGAGTCGACACCGGGGAGCTGTTTTTT. It specifies CANSQGVDTGELFF.

This rearrangement joins TRBV12-2 to TRBJ1-5. TRBV12-2 represents a pseudogene. This CDR3 has 14 residues. In DNA form, the CDR3 reads TGTGCAAGTCGCTTAGTGAGGGGAAGCCAGCCCCAGCATTTT. As protein: CASRLVRGSQPQHF.

In this sample, this clone turned up a few times. CDR3 nucleotide sequence: TGTGCCAGCAGCTTTAGCGGGGGGGTCCCCACGACCCAGTACTTC. Translating it yields CASSFSGGVPTTQYF. J is TRBJ2-5 and V is TRBV7-2; 11 bases are a match to TRBD2. Germline trimming cut 3 bases from V and 7 bases from J; bases unmatched to any gene: 7. CDR3 length: 15 residues. CDR1 is SGHTA, CDR2 FQGNSA, per germline.

This clone occurred once. The CDR3 DNA follows: TGTGCCAGCAGCTTAGATCATTCAGGAACGCAGTATTTT. This translates into CASSLDHSGTQYF. This rearrangement joins TRBV7-9 to TRBJ2-3, with no clear D. With 1 base removed from V and 9 bases from J, the gap between germline ends came to 11 bases. The CDR3 contains 13 residues. Germline V gene lookup returns CDR1 SEHNR and CDR2 FQNEAQ (reference sequence).

The chain employs TRBV6-1 and TRBJ2-2, with D possibly TRBD2 on 6 matching bases. Germline V gene lookup returns CDR1 MNHNS and CDR2 SASEGT. The CDR3 runs to 16 residues. With 0 bases removed from V and 1 base from J, the gap between germline ends came to 9 bases. The CDR3 DNA reads TGTGCCAGCAGTGAAGCGGCTAGCGTGAACACCGGGGAGCTGTTTTTT. Translation: CASSEAASVNTGELFF.

On this clone: This sample includes further DNA sequences coding for the same CDR3. The genes are TRBV6-4 and TRBJ1-1; 9 nucleotides line up with TRBD1. V lost 3 bases and J lost 5; bases outside the gene matches: 7. Germline V gene data show CDR1 as MRHNA and CDR2 as SNTAGT. The CDR3 is made up of 15 amino acids. The DNA for the CDR3 is TGTGCCAGCAGTGAAAGCCCGGGACAGGGTACTGAAGCTTTCTTT. Translated, it gives CASSESPGQGTEAFF.

This chain links TRBV5-6 with TRBJ2-7; weak D call: TRBD1 (6 bases). V gave up 4 bases and J gave up 8 bases, with 16 bases separating them. Germline V gives CDR1 SGHDT, CDR2 YYEEEE. The CDR3 runs 13 residues. CDR3 nucleotide sequence: TGTGCCAGCAGCCCCACCCTACAGGGCAAGCAGTACTTC. Its translation: CASSPTLQGKQYF.

This chain joins TRBV30 and TRBJ2-5, with 8 bases that match TRBD1. CDR1 and CDR2 from the germline V gene are GTSNPN and SVGIG (reference sequence). The CDR3 runs 15 residues. Germline trimming cut 0 bases from V and 7 bases from J; bases unmatched to any gene: 10. CDR3 in amino acids: CAWSVGSGGAGTQYF. The CDR3 nucleotides are TGTGCCTGGAGTGTGGGTTCAGGGGGCGCCGGGACCCAGTACTTC.

The chain couples TRBV10-3 to TRBJ1-1; maybe TRBD1 (5 bases). V was shortened by 2 bases and J by 1 base, with 14 bases between the two germline ends. Per the germline V gene, CDR1 is ENHRY and CDR2 is SYGVKD. This CDR3 is 16 amino acids long. Here the CDR3 DNA reads TGTGCCATCAGTGAGAGGAGAGGCAGGGCGAACACTGAAGCTTTCTTT. Its protein is CAISERRGRANTEAFF.

This chain links TRBV7-8 with TRBJ1-6, with D unresolved. This CDR3 comprises 16 residues. Germline CDR1 SGHVS, CDR2 FQNEAQ. V lost 2 bases and J lost 0, with 8 bases in between. In DNA form, the CDR3 reads TGTGCCAGCAGCTTAACCGCGGGCTCCTATAATTCACCCCTCCACTTT. Translating gives CASSLTAGSYNSPLHF.

This clone was seen just once. The J gene is TRBJ2-3, the V gene TRBV6-5, with TRBD1 matching over 9 bases. J gave up 6 bases and V 8 bases, and 6 bases lay outside the gene matches. CDR3 length: 13 amino acids. Germline-derived CDR1 and CDR2 are MNHEY and SVGAGI. As DNA, the CDR3 is TGTGCCAGCTCCCGACAGGGGGGGGATACGCAGTATTTT. This sequence encodes CASSRQGGDTQYF.

The chain employs TRBV5-4 and TRBJ1-6; 7 positions match TRBD1. V gave up 0 bases and J gave up 10 bases; unmatched junction bases: 7. CDR1 and CDR2 (germline): SGHNT, YYREEE (reference sequence). This CDR3 is built from 15 residues. CDR3: CASSLVAGGTSPLHF. As DNA, the CDR3 is TGTGCCAGCAGCTTGGTGGCAGGGGGTACCTCACCCCTCCACTTT.

DNA for the CDR3: TGTGCCAGCTCACCACCGCTACAGGGATTATGGGGGGAGACCCAGTACTTC. This codes for CASSPPLQGLWGETQYF. This chain uses TRBV18 with TRBJ2-5; weak D call: TRBD1 (6 bases). CDR1 KGHSH and CDR2 LQKENI come from the germline V gene. The CDR3 is 17 amino acids. Trimming took 0 bases from V and 5 from J, leaving 19 bases between them.

The V and J genes are TRBV11-2 and TRBJ1-2, with a possible D match to TRBD1 (6 bases). V gave up 5 bases and J gave up 7 bases, with 17 bases separating them. The CDR3 has 14 residues. Germline loops: CDR1 SGHAT, CDR2 FQNNGV. The CDR3 region has the DNA TGTGCCAGCAGCCTCCCGTCGGGGGCGGGTGGCTACACCTTC. Protein sequence: CASSLPSGAGGYTF. The full variable domain, completed using reference TRBV11-2 and TRBJ1-2, is EAGVAQSPRYKIIEKRQSVAFWCNPISGHATLYWYQQILGQGPKLLIQFQNNGVVDDSQLPKDRFSAERLKGVDSTLKIQPAKLEDSAVYLCASSLPSGAGGYTFGSGTRLTVV.

The rearrangement uses TRBV5-4 and TRBJ2-1; perhaps TRBD1 as D (7 bases). Germline V gene sequence: CDR1 SGHNT, CDR2 YYREEE (reference sequence). Trimming removed 3 bases at V and 7 bases at J, with 20 bases between. The CDR3 has 16 residues. CDR3 in DNA: TGTGCCAGCAGCTGGAATCAGGGGGGTAGGTCGAATGAGCAGTTCTTC. This translates into CASSWNQGGRSNEQFF.

The chain has TRBV18 and TRBJ2-7; tentative D call: TRBD2 (7 bases). The CDR3 has 13 residues. Germline V gene lookup returns CDR1 KGHSH and CDR2 LQKENI. The V end lost 5 bases, the J end lost 3 bases, and 11 bases lay between the germline ends. CDR3 region: CASSKGGGYEQYF. In DNA, the CDR3 is TGTGCCAGCTCAAAGGGAGGGGGCTACGAGCAGTACTTC.

The rearrangement joins TRBV2 to TRBJ2-7, with 7 bases matching TRBD1. The CDR3 length is 13 residues. The ends lost 4 bases at V and 2 bases at J; junction bases unmatched: 2. The germline V gene has CDR1 SNHLY and CDR2 FYNNEI. The CDR3 nucleotides are TGTGCCAGCAGTGGCCAGGGGGCCTACGAGCAGTACTTC. Residues: CASSGQGAYEQYF.

The gene calls are TRBV5-1 and TRBJ1-6, with a possible D match to TRBD1 (6 bases). The CDR3 runs to 17 residues. Germline values: CDR1 SGHRS, CDR2 YFSETQ. V was cut by 1 base and J by 9 bases, with 20 bases left in between. The CDR3 loop is CASSLISLGARSSPLHF. The DNA of the CDR3 is TGCGCCAGCAGCTTGATCAGTTTGGGGGCTAGGAGTTCACCCCTCCACTTT.